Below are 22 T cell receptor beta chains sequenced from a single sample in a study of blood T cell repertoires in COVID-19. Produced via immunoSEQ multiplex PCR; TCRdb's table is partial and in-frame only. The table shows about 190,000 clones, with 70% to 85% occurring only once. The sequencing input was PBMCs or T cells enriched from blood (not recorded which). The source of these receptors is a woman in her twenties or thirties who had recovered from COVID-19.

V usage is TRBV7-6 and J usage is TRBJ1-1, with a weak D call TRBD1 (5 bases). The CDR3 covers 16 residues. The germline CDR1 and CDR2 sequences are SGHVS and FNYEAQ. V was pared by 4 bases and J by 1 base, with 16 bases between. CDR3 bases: TGTGCCAGCAGCTATCTGGGGGGAGTCCGGAACACTGAAGCTTTCTTT. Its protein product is CASSYLGGVRNTEAFF.

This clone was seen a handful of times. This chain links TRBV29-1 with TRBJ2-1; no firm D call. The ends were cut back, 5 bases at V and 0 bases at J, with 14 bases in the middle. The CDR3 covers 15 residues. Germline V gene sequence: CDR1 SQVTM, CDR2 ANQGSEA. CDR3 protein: CSVPAQVSSYNEQFF. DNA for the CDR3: TGCAGCGTTCCTGCTCAGGTTAGCTCCTACAATGAGCAGTTCTTC.

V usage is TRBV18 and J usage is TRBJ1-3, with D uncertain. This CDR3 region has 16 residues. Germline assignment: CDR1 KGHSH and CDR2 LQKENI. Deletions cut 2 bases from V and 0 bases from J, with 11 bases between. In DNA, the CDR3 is TGTGCCAGCTCACCAATTGACTCCTCCTCTGGAAACACCATATATTTT. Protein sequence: CASSPIDSSSGNTIYF.

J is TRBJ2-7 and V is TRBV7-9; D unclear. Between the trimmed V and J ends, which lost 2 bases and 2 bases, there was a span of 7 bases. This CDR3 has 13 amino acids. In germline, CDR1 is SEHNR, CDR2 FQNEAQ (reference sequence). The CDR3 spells CASSLSLPYEQYF. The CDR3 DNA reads TGTGCCAGCAGCTTATCCCTCCCCTACGAGCAGTACTTC.

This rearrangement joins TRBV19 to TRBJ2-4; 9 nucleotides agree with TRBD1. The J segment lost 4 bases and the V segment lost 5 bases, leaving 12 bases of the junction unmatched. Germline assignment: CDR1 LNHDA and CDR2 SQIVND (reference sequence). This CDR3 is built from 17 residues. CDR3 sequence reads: CASSWDPTGGIKNIQYF. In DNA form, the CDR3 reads TGTGCCAGTAGTTGGGACCCGACAGGGGGAATTAAAAACATTCAGTACTTC.

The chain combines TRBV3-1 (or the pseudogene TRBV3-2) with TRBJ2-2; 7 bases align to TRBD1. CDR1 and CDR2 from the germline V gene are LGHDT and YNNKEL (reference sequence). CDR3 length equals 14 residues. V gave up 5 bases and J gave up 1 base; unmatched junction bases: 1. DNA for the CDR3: TGTGCCAGCAGCAGGACAGGGAACACCGGGGAGCTGTTTTTT. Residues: CASSRTGNTGELFF.

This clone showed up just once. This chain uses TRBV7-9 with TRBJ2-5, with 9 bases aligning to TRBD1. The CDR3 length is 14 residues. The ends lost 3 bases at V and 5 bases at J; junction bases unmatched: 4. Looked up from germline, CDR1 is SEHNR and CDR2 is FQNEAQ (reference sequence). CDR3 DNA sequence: TGTGCCAGCAGCTTCACAGGGGGCCGGGAGACCCAGTACTTC. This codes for CASSFTGGRETQYF.

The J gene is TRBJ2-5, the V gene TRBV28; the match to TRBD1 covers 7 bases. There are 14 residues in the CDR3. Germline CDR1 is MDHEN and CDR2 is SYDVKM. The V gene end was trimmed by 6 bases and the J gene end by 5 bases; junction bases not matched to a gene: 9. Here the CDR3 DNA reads TGTGCCAGCAGACCGGGACAGAAGTTGGAGACCCAGTACTTC. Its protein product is CASRPGQKLETQYF. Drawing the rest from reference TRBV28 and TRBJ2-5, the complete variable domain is DVKVTQSSRYLVKRTGEKVFLECVQDMDHENMFWYRQDPGLGLRLIYFSYDVKMKEKGDIPEGYSVSREKKERFSLILESASTNQTSMYLCASRPGQKLETQYFGPGTRLLVL.

The CDR3, as DNA: TGTGCCAGCAGCCCCAGACTAGCGATTAGCTCCTACAATGAGCAGTTCTTC. Encoded protein: CASSPRLAISSYNEQFF. This rearrangement joins TRBV9 to TRBJ2-1, with 8 bases that match TRBD2. Germline-derived CDR1 and CDR2 are SGDLS and YYNGEE. After removal of 4 bases from V and 0 bases from J, the junction contained 9 bases not matched to a gene. The CDR3 loop spans 17 amino acids.

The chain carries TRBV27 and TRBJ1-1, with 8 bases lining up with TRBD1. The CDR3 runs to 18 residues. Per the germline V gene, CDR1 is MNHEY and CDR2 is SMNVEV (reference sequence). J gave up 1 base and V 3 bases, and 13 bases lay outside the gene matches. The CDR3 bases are TGTGCCAGCAGTTTTCAGACAGGGGAGGGGGTGAGGAACACTGAAGCTTTCTTT. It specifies CASSFQTGEGVRNTEAFF.

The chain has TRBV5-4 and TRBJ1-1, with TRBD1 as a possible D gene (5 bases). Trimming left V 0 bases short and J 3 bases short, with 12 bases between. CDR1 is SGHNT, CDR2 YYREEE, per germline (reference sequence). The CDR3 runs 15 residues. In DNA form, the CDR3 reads TGTGCCAGCAGCTTGGGACAGCCCAGTGACACTGAAGCTTTCTTT. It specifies CASSLGQPSDTEAFF. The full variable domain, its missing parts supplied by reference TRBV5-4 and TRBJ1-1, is ETGVTQSPTHLIKTRGQQVTLRCSSQSGHNTVSWYQQALGQGPQFIFQYYREEENGRGNFPPRFSGLQFPNYSSELNVNALELDDSALYLCASSLGQPSDTEAFFGQGTRLTVV.

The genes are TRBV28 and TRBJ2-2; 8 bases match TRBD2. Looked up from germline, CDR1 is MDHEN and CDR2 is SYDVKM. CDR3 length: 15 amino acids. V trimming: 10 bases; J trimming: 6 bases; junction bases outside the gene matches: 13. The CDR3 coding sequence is TGTGCCATCAATAGCGGGACCTCGTTCGCCGGGGAGCTGTTTTTT. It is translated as CAINSGTSFAGELFF.

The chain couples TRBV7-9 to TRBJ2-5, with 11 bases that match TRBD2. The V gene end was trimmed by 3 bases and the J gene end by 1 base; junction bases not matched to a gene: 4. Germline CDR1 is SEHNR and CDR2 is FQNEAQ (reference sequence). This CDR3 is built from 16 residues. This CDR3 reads CASSFGTSGLQETQYF. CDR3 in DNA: TGTGCCAGCAGCTTCGGGACTAGCGGCCTCCAAGAGACCCAGTACTTC. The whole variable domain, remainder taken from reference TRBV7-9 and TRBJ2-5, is DTGVSQNPRHKITKRGQNVTFRCDPISEHNRLYWYRQTLGQGPEFLTYFQNEAQLEKSRLLSDRFSAERPKGSFSTLEIQRTEQGDSAMYLCASSFGTSGLQETQYFGPGTRLLVL.

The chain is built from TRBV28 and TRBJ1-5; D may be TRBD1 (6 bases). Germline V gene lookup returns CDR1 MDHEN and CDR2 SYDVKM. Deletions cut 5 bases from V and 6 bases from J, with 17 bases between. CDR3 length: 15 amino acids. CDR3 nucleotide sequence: TGTGCCAGCAGTACGGCGACAGGTCCCAGTCAGCCCCAGCATTTT. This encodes CASSTATGPSQPQHF.

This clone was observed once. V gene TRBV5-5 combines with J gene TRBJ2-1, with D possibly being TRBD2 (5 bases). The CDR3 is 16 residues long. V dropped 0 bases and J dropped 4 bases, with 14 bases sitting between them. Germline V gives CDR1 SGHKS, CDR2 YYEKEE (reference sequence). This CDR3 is CASSLADYATYNEQFF. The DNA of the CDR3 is TGTGCCAGCAGCTTGGCCGACTACGCTACTTACAATGAGCAGTTCTTC.

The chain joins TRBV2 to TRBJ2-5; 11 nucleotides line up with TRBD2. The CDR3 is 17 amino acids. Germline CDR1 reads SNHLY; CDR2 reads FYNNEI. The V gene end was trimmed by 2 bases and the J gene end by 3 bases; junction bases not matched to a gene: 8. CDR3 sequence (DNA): TGTGCCAGCAGTGAAATAGGTACTAGCGGGGGTGAAGAGACCCAGTACTTC. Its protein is CASSEIGTSGGEETQYF.

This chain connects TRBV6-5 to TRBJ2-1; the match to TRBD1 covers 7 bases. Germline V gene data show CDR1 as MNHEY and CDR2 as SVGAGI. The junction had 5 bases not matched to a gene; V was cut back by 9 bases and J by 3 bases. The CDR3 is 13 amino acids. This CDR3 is CASSRDSYNEQFF. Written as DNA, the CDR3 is TGTGCCAGTAGCCGGGACAGCTACAATGAGCAGTTCTTC.

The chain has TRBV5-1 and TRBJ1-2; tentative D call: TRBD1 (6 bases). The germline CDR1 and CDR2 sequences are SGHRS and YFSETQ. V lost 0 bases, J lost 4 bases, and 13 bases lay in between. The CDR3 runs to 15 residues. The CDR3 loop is CASSLEVGASYGYTF. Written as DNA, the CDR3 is TGCGCCAGCAGCTTGGAGGTGGGGGCGAGCTATGGCTACACCTTC.

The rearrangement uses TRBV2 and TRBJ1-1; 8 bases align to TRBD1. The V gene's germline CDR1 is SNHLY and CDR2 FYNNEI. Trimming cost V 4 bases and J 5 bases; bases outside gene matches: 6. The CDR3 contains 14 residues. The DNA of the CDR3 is TGTGCCAGCAGTGGCCGGACAGGGAGGACTGAAGCTTTCTTT. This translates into CASSGRTGRTEAFF.

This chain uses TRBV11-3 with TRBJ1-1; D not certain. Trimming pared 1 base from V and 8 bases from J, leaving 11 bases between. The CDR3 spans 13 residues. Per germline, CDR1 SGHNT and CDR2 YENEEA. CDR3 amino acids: CASSLGFQTEAFF. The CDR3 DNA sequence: TGTGCCAGCAGCTTAGGCTTCCAGACAGAAGCTTTCTTT.

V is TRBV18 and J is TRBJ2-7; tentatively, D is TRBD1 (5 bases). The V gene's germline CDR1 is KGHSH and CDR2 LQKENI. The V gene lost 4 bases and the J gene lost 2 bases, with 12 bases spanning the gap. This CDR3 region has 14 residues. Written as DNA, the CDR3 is TGTGCCAGCTCACAAGGTCAGGGTACCTACGAGCAGTACGTC. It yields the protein CASSQGQGTYEQYV.

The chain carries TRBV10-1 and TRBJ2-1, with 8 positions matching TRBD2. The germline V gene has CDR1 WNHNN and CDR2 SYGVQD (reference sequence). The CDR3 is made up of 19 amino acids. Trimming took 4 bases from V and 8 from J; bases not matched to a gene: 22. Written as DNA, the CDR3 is TGCGCCAGCAGTGTGGAGCTTACTAGCGGAGGCGTCCTTGCTTATGAGCAGTTCTTC. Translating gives CASSVELTSGGVLAYEQFF.